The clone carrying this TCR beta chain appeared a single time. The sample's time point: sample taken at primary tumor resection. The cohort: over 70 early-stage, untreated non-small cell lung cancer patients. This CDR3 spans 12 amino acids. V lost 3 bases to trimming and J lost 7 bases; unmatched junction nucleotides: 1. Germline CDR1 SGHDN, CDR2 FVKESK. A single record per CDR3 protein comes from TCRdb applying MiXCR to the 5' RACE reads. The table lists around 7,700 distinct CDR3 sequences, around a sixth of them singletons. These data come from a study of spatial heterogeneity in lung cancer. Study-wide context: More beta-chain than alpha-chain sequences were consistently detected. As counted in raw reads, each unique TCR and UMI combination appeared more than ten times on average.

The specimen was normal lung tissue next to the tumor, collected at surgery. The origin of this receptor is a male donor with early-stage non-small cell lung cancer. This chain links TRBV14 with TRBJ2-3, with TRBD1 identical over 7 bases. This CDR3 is CASSQTGNTQYF. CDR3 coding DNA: TGTGCCAGCAGCCAGACAGGGAATACGCAGTATTTT.